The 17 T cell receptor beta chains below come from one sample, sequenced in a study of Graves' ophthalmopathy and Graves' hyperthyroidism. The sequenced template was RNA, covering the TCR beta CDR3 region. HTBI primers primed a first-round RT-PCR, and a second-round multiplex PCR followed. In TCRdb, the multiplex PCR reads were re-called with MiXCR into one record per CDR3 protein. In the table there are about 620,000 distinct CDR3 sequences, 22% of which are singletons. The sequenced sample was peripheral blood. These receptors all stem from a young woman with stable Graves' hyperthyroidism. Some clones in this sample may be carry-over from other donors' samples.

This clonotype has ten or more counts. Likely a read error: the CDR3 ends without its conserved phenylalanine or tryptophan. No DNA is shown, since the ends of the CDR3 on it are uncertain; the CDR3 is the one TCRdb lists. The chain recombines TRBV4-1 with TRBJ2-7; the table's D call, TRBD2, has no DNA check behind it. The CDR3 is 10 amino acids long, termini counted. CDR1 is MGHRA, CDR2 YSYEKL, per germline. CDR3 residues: CASSPRTSHI.

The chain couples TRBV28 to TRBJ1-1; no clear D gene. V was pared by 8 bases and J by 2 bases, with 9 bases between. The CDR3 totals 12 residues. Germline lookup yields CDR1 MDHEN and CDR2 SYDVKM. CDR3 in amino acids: CASFVGNTEAFF. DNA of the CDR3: TGTGCCAGCTTCGTGGGTAACACTGAAGCTTTCTTT.

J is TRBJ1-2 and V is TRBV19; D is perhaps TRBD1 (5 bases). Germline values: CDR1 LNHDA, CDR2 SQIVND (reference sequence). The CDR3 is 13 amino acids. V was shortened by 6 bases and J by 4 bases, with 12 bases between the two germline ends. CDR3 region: CASSQTASYGYTF. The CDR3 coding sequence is TGTGCCAGTAGCCAGACAGCCTCCTATGGCTACACCTTC.

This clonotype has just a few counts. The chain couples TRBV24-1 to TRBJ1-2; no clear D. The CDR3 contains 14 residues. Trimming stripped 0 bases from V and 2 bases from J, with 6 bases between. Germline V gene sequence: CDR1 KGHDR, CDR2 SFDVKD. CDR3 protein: CATSDLGRNYGYTF. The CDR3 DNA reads TGTGCCACCAGTGATTTGGGCAGGAACTATGGCTACACCTTC.

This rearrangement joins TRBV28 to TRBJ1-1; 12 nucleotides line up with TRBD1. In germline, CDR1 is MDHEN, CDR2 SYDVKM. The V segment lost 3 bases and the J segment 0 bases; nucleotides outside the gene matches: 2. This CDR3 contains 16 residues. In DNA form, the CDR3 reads TGTGCCAGCAGTTTGCGGGACAGGGGGCTGAACACTGAAGCTTTCTTT. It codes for CASSLRDRGLNTEAFF.

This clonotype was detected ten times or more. This CDR3 is CASSLAGDGNSPLHF. CDR3 nucleotide sequence: TGTGCCAGCAGTTTAGCGGGGGATGGCAATTCACCCCTCCACTTT. V usage is TRBV12-3 or TRBV12-4 and J usage is TRBJ1-6; perhaps TRBD1 as D (5 bases). V was shortened by 0 bases and J by 7 bases, with 10 bases between the two germline ends. The CDR3 is 15 amino acids.

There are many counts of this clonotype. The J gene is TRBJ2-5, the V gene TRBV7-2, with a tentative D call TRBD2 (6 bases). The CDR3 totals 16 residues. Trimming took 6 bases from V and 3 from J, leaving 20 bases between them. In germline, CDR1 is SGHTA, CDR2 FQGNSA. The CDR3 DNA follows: TGTGCCAGCAGATTACTAGGGGACTCCTGGGAAGAGACCCAGTACTTC. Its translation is CASRLLGDSWEETQYF.

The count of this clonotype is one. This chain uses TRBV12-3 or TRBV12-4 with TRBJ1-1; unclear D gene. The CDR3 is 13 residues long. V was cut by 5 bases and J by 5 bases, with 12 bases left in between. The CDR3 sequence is CASSPYDRTEAFF. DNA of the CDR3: TGTGCCAGCAGTCCGTACGATAGGACTGAAGCTTTCTTT.

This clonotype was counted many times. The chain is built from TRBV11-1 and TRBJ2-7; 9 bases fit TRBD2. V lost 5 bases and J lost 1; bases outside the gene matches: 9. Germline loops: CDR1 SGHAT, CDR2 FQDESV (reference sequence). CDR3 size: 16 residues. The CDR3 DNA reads TGTGCCAGCAGCCCACAGACTAGCGGAAATTCCTACGAGCAGTACTTC. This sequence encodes CASSPQTSGNSYEQYF.

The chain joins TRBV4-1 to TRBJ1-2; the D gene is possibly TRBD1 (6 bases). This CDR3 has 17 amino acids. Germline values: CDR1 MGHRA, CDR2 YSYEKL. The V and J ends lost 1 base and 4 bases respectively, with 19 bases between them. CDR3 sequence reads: CASSQGLGQRTFYGYTF. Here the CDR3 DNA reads TGCGCCAGCAGCCAAGGCCTGGGACAACGAACTTTCTATGGCTACACCTTC.

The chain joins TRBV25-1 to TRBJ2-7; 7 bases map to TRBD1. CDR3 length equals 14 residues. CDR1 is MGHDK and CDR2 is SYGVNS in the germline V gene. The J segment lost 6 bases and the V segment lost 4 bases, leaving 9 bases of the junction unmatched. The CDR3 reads CASSAAGGKFEQYF. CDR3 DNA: TGTGCCAGCAGTGCCGCAGGGGGAAAGTTCGAGCAGTACTTC.

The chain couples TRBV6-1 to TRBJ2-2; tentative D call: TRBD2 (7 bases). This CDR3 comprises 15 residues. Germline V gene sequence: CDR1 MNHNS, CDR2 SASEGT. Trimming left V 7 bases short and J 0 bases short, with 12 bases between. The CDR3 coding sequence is TGTGCCAGCACCGGGGGGCCCGCGAACACCGGGGAGCTGTTTTTT. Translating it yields CASTGGPANTGELFF.

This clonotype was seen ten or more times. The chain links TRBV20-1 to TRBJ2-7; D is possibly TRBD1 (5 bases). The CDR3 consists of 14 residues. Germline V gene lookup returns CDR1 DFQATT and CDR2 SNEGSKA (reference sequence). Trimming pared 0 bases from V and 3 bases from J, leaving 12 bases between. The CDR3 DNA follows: TGCAGTGCTAGAGATTACGCGACAGTCTACGAGCAGTACTTC. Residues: CSARDYATVYEQYF.

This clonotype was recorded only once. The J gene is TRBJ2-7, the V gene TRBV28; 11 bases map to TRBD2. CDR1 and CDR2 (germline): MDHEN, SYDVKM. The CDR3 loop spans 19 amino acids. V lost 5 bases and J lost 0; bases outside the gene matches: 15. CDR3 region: CASSPRGLAVLRSSYEQYF. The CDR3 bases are TGTGCCAGCAGTCCTAGGGGACTAGCGGTGCTTAGGAGCTCCTACGAGCAGTACTTC.

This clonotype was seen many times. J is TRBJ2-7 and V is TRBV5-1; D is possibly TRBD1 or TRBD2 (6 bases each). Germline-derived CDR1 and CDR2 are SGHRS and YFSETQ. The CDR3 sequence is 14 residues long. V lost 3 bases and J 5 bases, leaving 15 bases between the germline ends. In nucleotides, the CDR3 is TGCGCCAGCAGCTCCAGGGGAGGAATGGACGAGCAGTACTTC. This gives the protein CASSSRGGMDEQYF.

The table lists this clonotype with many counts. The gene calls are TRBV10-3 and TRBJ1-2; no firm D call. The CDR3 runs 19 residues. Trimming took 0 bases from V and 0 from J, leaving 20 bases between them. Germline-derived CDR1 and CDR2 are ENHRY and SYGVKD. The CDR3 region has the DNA TGTGCCATCAGTGAGTCGGCGGCAGGAGACACACGAGCTAACTATGGCTACACCTTC. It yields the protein CAISESAAGDTRANYGYTF.

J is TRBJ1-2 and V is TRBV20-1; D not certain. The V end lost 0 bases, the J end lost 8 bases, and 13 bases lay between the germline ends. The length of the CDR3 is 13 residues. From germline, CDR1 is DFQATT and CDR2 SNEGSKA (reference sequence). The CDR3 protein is CSARDQVGQGYTF. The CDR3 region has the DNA TGCAGTGCTAGAGATCAGGTGGGCCAGGGCTACACCTTC.